Sequencing of this TCR beta chain was carried out in a study of neurological immune-mediated disorders (dated by TCRdb to between 2018 and 2021). Notes on the research overall: Peripheral blood TCR-beta repertoires from patients with HTLV-I-associated myelopathy (HAM/TSP), patients with multiple sclerosis, and healthy controls were compared in the study using UMI-based sequencing. Alongside PBMC samples, the set of more than 80 TCR-beta libraries contained longitudinal samples, technical triplicates, and paired CD4+ and CD8+ T-cell subsets that had been sorted. The cohort comprised roughly 65 subjects: roughly 14 HAM/TSP patients, approximately 34 multiple sclerosis patients and approximately 20 healthy controls.

cDNA was synthesized by template-switch 5'RACE using a primer carrying a 10-nucleotide random unique molecular identifier by which each TCR transcript was tagged. Each sequencing run produced over 160 million TCR-beta sequences covering 15-18 subjects. Total RNA was extracted with the RNeasy kit. The KAPA Real-time Library Amplification kit was used to amplify TCR-beta VDJ regions with primers targeting the TCR constant region and the 5'RACE anchor. Sample indexes and Illumina adaptors were added in a first PCR, and a second PCR then increased library yield. After Ampure bead purification, the TCR product of roughly 650 bp was size-selected on a 2% E-gel SizeSelection system. Before pooling, library quality was assessed on a Bioanalyzer, concentration was determined with Qubit, and library quantification was performed with the Kapa Library Quantification kit. Paired-end 2 x 150 bp sequencing of the libraries was performed on an Illumina HiSeq 2500. To increase sequence diversity, roughly 24-32% phiX was spiked into each library pool. As for the authors' bioinformatics: The UMI-based MiGEC pipeline processed quality-filtered reads and removed over 75% of raw TCR sequences during error correction. VDJ genes were aligned to IMGT germline references, and clonotypes were defined by unique CDR3 amino acid sequence plus V-J genes. Clonal expansion, Shannon diversity and CDR3 relatedness were evaluated with VDJtools (CalcPairwiseDistances, ClusterSamples), while phylogenetic trees were built in CLCbio workbench. Expanded clones were defined as having at least 8 unique UMIs, based on coefficient-of-variation modelling across technical triplicates. TCRdb took the public reads, trimmed them with fastp at Q25, ran MiXCR for clone calling and kept in-frame beta chains. One record per CDR3 amino acid sequence lists the most common genes and DNA. For this entry, the V and J calls and clone size follow TCRdb and not the study's own pipeline. In all, the sample holds about 9,200 distinct CDR3 sequences, and 20% to 25% of those were seen once. Of the sample, 50% is held by the ten largest clones.

For sorted-subset TCR libraries, some 950,000 sorted CD4+ or CD8+ T cells were used. Peripheral blood was subjected to Ficoll-Hypaque density gradient centrifugation to isolate PBMCs, which were then cryopreserved in liquid nitrogen. Paired sorted CD4+ and CD8+ subsets came from healthy controls, HAM/TSP patients and MS patients. V sheds 6 bases and J sheds 2 bases, leaving 13 bases between their ends. CDR1 and CDR2, per the germline V gene (reference sequence), are DFQATT and SNEGSKA. The CDR3 contains 13 residues, cysteine and phenylalanine counted. The sequence is cut down to CDR3 DNA, 39 bases in frame from base 1. Here is what the overall study found, with its caveats: TCR clonal expansion was greatest in HAM/TSP patients and smallest in MS patients, who ranked below even healthy controls. Expanded clones from different subjects shared no identical CDR3 amino acid sequences, which suggests that TCR-beta repertoires were private in all groups.

Many counts were recorded for this clonotype. This receptor's antigen is unknown. Base qualities are not at hand, and no much larger clone is one base apart. The chain links TRBV20-1 with TRBJ1-2, with the D gene too uncertain to name. The sequenced sample consisted of CD8+ T cells from blood. The sequence was collected from a woman between 55 and 75 years old with HTLV-1-associated myelopathy (HAM/TSP). The DNA sequence is TGCAGTGCCTTCCCCACAGAAAACTATGGCTACACCTTC. Translated, it reads CSAFPTENYGYTF.